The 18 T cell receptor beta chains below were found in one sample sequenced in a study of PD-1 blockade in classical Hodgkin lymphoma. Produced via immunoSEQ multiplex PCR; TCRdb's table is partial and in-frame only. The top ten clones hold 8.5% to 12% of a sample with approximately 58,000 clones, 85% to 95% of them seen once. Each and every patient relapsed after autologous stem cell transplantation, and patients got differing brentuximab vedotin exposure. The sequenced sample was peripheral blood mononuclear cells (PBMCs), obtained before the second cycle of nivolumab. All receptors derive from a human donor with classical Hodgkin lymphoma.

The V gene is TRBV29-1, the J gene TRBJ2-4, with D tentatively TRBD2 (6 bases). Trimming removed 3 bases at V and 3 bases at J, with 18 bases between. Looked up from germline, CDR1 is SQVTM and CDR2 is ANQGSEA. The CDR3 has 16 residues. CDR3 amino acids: CSVDREGRRGKNIQYF. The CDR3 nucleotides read TGCAGCGTTGACAGGGAAGGGAGGAGGGGCAAAAACATTCAGTACTTC. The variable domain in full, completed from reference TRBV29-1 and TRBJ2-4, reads SAVISQKPSRDICQRGTSLTIQCQVDSQVTMMFWYRQQPGQSLTLIATANQGSEATYESGFVIDKFPISRPNLTFSTLTVSNMSPEDSSIYLCSVDREGRRGKNIQYFGAGTRLSVL.

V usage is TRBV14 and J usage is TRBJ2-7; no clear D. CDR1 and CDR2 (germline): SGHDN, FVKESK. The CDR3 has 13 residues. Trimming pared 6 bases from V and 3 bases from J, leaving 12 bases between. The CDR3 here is CASRPELFYEQYF. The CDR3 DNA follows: TGTGCCAGCAGGCCGGAGTTGTTCTACGAGCAGTACTTC.

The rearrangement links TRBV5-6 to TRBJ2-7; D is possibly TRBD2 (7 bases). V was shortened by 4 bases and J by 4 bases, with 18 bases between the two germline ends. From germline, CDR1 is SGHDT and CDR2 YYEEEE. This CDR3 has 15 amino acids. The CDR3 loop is CASSATYGGAYEQYF. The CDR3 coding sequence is TGTGCCAGCAGCGCCACCTATGGGGGGGCATACGAGCAGTACTTC.

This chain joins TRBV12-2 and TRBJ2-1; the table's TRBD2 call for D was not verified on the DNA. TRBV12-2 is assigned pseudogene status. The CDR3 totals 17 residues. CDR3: CASRLARMAPRGNEQFF. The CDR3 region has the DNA TGTGCAAGTCGCCTAGCTCGTATGGCCCCCCGAGGTAATGAGCAGTTCTTC.

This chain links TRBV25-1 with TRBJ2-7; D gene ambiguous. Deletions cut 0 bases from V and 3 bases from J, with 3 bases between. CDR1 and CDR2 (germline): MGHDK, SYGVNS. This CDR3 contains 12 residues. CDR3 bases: TGTGCCAGCAGTGAATACAGCTACGAGCAGTACTTC. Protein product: CASSEYSYEQYF.

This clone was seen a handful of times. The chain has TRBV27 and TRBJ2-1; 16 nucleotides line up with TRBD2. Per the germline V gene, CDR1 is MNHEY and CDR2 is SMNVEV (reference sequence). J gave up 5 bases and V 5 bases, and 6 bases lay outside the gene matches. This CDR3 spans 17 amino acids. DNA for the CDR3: TGTGCCAGCAGTATCGGGACTAGCGGGAGGGCCGACAATGAGCAGTTCTTC. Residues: CASSIGTSGRADNEQFF.

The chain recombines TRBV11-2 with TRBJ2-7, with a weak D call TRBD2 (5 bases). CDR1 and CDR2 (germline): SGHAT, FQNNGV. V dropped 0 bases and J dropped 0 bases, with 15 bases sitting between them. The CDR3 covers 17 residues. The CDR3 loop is CASSLDGDPIFSYEQYF. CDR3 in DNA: TGTGCCAGCAGCTTAGACGGGGATCCTATATTCTCCTACGAGCAGTACTTC. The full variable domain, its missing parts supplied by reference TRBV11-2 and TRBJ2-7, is EAGVAQSPRYKIIEKRQSVAFWCNPISGHATLYWYQQILGQGPKLLIQFQNNGVVDDSQLPKDRFSAERLKGVDSTLKIQPAKLEDSAVYLCASSLDGDPIFSYEQYFGPGTRLTVT.

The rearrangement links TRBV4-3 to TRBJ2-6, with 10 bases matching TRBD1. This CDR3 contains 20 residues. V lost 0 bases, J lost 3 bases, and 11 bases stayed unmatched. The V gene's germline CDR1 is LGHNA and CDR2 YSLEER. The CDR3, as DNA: TGCGCCAGCAGCCAAGATTACACGGGACAGGGGTTCCATGGGGCCAACGTCCTGACTTTC. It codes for CASSQDYTGQGFHGANVLTF.

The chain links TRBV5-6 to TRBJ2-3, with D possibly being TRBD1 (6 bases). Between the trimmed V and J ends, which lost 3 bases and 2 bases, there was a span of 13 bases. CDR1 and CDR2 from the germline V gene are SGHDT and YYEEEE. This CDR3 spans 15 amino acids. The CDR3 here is CASSSDRRYTDTQYF. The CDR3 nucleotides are TGTGCCAGCAGCTCGGACAGACGATACACAGATACGCAGTATTTT.

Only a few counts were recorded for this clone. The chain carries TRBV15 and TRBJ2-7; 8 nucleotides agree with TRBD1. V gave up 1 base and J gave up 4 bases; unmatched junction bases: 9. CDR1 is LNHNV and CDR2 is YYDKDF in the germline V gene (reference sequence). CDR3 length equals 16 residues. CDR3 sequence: CATSRGRSGGGYEQYF. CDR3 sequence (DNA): TGTGCCACCAGCAGAGGGAGGTCAGGGGGCGGTTACGAGCAGTACTTC.

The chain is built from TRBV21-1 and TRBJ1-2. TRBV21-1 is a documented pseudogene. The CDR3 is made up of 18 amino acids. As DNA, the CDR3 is TGTGCCAGCAGCAAAGGGCTCCCGGGGCGGAGGCCAAACTATGGCTACACCTTC. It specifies CASSKGLPGRRPNYGYTF.

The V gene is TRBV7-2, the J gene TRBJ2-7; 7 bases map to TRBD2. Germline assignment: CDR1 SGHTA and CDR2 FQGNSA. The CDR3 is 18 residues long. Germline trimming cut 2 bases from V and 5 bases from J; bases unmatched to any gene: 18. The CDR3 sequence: CASSLLHPVVGGVNEQYF. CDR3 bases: TGTGCCAGCAGCTTACTTCATCCTGTGGTGGGAGGGGTTAACGAGCAGTACTTC.

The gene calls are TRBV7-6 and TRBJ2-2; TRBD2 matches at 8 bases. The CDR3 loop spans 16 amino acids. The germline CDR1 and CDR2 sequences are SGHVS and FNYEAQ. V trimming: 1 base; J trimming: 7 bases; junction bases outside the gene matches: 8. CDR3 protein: CASSLGLLAANGELFF. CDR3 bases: TGTGCCAGCAGCTTAGGTCTACTAGCGGCCAACGGGGAGCTGTTTTTT.

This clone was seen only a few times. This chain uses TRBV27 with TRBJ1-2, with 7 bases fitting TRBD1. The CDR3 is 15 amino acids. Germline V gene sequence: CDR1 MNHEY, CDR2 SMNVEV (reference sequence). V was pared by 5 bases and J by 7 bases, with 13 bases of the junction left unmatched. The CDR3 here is CASSQISGTAGGYTF. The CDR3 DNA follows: TGTGCCAGCAGTCAAATATCCGGGACAGCTGGTGGCTACACCTTC.

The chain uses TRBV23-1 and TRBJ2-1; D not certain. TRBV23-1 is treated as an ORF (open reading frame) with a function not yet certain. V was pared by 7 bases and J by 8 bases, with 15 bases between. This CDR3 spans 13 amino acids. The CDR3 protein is CASNQGLCHEQFF. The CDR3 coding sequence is TGCGCCAGCAACCAAGGGCTGTGTCATGAGCAGTTCTTC.

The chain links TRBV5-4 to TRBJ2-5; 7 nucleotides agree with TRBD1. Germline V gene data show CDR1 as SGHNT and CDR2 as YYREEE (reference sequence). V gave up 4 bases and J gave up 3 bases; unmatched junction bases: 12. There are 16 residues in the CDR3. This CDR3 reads CASSPTTGRGEETQYF. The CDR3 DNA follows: TGTGCCAGCAGCCCAACGACAGGGAGAGGAGAAGAGACCCAGTACTTC.

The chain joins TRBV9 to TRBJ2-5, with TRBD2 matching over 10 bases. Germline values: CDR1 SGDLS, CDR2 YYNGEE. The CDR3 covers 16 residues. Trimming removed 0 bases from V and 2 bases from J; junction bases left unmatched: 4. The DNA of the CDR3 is TGTGCCAGCAGCGTAGCGGCTAGCGGGGGACAAGAGACCCAGTACTTC. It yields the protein CASSVAASGGQETQYF.

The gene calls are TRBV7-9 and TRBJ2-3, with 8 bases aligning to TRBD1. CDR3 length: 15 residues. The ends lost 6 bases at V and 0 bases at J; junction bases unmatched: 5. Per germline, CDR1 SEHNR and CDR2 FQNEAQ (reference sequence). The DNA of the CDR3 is TGTGCCAGCAGGTACACAGGGGGGAGCACAGATACGCAGTATTTT. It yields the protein CASRYTGGSTDTQYF.